The sequence of this TCR beta chain was determined in a study of shared clonotypes between healthy human individuals. Terminally differentiated effector memory CD45RA+ cells were excluded from the naive CD8 cells, which were CD45RO-negative and positively selected for CCR7. Profiling relied on immunoSEQ multiplex PCR, and the TCRdb table lists in-frame clones only, not all of them. The data show some 2,000,000 clones, about 95% seen once. The CDR3 length is 17 residues. Trimming took off 0 bases at V and 7 bases at J, with 19 bases between the two ends. The germline CDR1 and CDR2 sequences are MRHNA and SNTAGT.

The source of this sequence is a man aged 18 to 35 in good health. Material for sequencing was naive CD8+ T cells sorted from blood. The chain recombines TRBV6-4 with TRBJ1-5; tentatively, D is TRBD1 (6 bases). The CDR3 sequence: CASSDSGDRWSGQPQHF. The DNA of the CDR3 is TGTGCCAGCAGTGACTCGGGCGACAGGTGGTCTGGGCAGCCCCAGCATTTT.